This TCR beta chain was sequenced in a study of response to subunit inactivated influenza vaccine. Study conclusions and caveats: New T cells are recruited in small numbers by each seasonal influenza vaccination, according to the authors' suggestion.

TCRdb used MiXCR to reprocess the RT-PCR reads, holding one entry per CDR3 protein. The repertoire includes approximately 160,000 distinct CDR3 sequences, around 11% of them detected once, and 35% to 40% sits in the top ten. Trimming removed 1 base at V and 4 bases at J, with 13 bases between. The CDR3 runs 15 residues. Germline-derived CDR1 and CDR2 are MDHEN and SYDVKM. A remark on this clonotype: The antigen is not known.

Here the sequenced sample was CD8+ T cells sorted from PBMCs, taken around 25 months after vaccination. The sequence was obtained from a man aged 50 to 69 who received an inactivated influenza vaccine. This chain connects TRBV28 to TRBJ1-1; D remains ambiguous. CDR3 DNA sequence: TGTGCCAGCAGTTTATTGGTGACATGGGGCACTGAAGCTTTCTTT. Amino acids: CASSLLVTWGTEAFF.